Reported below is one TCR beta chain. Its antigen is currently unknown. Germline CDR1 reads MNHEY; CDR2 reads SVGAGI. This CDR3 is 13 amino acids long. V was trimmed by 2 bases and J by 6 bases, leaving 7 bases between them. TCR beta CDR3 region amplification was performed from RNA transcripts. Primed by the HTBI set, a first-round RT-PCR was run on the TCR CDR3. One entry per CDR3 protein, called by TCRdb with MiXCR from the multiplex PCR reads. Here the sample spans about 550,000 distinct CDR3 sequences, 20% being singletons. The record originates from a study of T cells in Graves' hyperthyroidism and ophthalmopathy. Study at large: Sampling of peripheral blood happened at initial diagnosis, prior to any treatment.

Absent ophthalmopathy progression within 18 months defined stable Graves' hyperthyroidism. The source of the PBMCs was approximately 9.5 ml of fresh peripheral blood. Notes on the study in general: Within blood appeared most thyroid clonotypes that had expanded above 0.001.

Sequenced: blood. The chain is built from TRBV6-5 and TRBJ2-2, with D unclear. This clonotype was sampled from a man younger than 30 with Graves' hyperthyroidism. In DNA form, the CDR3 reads TGTGCCAGCAGTTACGGCCCAGCCGGGGAGCTGTTTTTT. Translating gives CASSYGPAGELFF.